One and the same sample provided the 29 T cell receptor beta chains below, sequenced in a study of untreated major depressive disorder. Study findings and constraints: TRBV05-01 (Vbeta 5.1) usage was higher in CD4+ T cells of depressed patients than controls.

These receptors' targets are unknown. Sequencing used immunoSEQ multiplex PCR; TCRdb keeps in-frame clones, though not all of them. The sample has under 15,000 clones; 85% to 95% are singletons. Sample: CD4+ T cells from PBMCs. The source is a man aged 25-45 years with major depressive disorder.

V and J are TRBV5-1 and TRBJ1-2, with a weak D call TRBD1 (5 bases). The ends were cut back, 0 bases at V and 3 bases at J, with 9 bases in the middle. The CDR3 extends over 14 amino acids. Germline V gene data show CDR1 as SGHRS and CDR2 as YFSETQ. For the CDR3, the DNA is TGCGCCAGCAGCTTGGCCCCGGGGGACTATGGCTACACCTTC. Its protein product is CASSLAPGDYGYTF.

The CDR3 DNA reads TGTGCCAGCAGCTTGGGCCAGCCCAGAAACACCATATATTTT. Translation: CASSLGQPRNTIYF. This chain joins TRBV5-6 and TRBJ1-3; D is undetermined. Germline CDR1 SGHDT, CDR2 YYEEEE. The CDR3 length is 14 residues. The V and J ends lost 0 bases and 5 bases respectively, with 9 bases between them.

The rearrangement links TRBV7-2 to TRBJ1-2; a weak D match, TRBD1 (6 bases). This CDR3 comprises 14 residues. Trimming shortened V by 4 bases and J by 4 bases, and 13 bases separated the two germline ends. Per germline, CDR1 SGHTA and CDR2 FQGNSA. Here the CDR3 reads CASSSGVGSYGYTF. CDR3 nucleotides: TGTGCCAGCAGCTCAGGGGTCGGATCCTATGGCTACACCTTC.

The chain uses TRBV5-1 and TRBJ2-5, with TRBD2 matching over 7 bases. The CDR3 extends over 15 amino acids. Germline V gene data show CDR1 as SGHRS and CDR2 as YFSETQ. V shed 3 bases, J shed 5 bases, and the junction held 10 bases outside the gene matches. The CDR3 coding sequence is TGCGCCAGCAGCTCGATGTGGGAGGGGTGGGAGACCCAGTACTTC. Protein product: CASSSMWEGWETQYF.

This chain links TRBV2 with TRBJ1-2; D is uncertain. V lost 1 base and J lost 2, with 8 bases in between. Germline lookup yields CDR1 SNHLY and CDR2 FYNNEI. This CDR3 has 14 residues. CDR3 amino acids: CASSEVRSNYGYTF. CDR3 bases: TGTGCCAGCAGTGAAGTTCGGTCCAACTATGGCTACACCTTC.

The chain recombines TRBV6-6 with TRBJ1-1, with D possibly matching TRBD1 (5 bases). Trimming took off 6 bases at V and 2 bases at J, with 13 bases between the two ends. Germline CDR1 and CDR2: MNHNY and SVGAGI (reference sequence). The CDR3 length is 14 residues. This CDR3 is CASSPGTVNTEAFF. For the CDR3, the DNA is TGTGCCAGCAGCCCCGGGACGGTAAACACTGAAGCTTTCTTT.

This clone has only one observation. J is TRBJ2-2 and V is TRBV9, with a tentative D call TRBD2 (5 bases). This CDR3 spans 18 amino acids. Germline assignment: CDR1 SGDLS and CDR2 YYNGEE. V lost 4 bases, J lost 8 bases, and 27 bases lay in between. CDR3 DNA: TGTGCCAGCAGCCCCGAGGGATCGGGTCTGGAAAGAGTAGGGGAGCTGTTTTTT. Protein sequence: CASSPEGSGLERVGELFF.

This clone was seen a few times. V gene TRBV15 combines with J gene TRBJ1-2, with D tentatively TRBD1 (5 bases). There are 18 residues in the CDR3. Germline lookup yields CDR1 LNHNV and CDR2 YYDKDF (reference sequence). Trimming took off 3 bases at V and 4 bases at J, with 24 bases between the two ends. The CDR3 DNA reads TGTGCCACCAGCAGTCTGTGGGGACGCTTATCGGCGAGCTATGGCTACACCTTC. It specifies CATSSLWGRLSASYGYTF.

The chain has TRBV28 and TRBJ1-1; the match to TRBD1 covers 8 bases. CDR1 MDHEN and CDR2 SYDVKM come from the germline V gene. With V trimmed by 6 bases and J by 1 base, 7 bases remained unmatched. CDR3 length: 15 amino acids. For the CDR3, the DNA is TGTGCCAGCAGACCGGCAGGGGGCGCGAACACTGAAGCTTTCTTT. Translating it yields CASRPAGGANTEAFF.

This clone was recorded only once. The chain uses TRBV9 and TRBJ1-4; D gene uncertain. CDR3 length: 14 amino acids. Trimming removed 0 bases at V and 7 bases at J, with 10 bases between. The V gene's germline CDR1 is SGDLS and CDR2 YYNGEE. DNA of the CDR3: TGTGCCAGCAGCGTAGTAGGGTCTAGTGAAAAACTGTTTTTT. It yields the protein CASSVVGSSEKLFF.

The rearrangement uses TRBV11-2 and TRBJ1-6, with TRBD1 matching over 7 bases. Trimming at V came to 3 bases and at J to 0 bases, leaving 2 bases not matched to a gene. The CDR3 runs 16 residues. The germline V gene has CDR1 SGHAT and CDR2 FQNNGV. The CDR3 loop is CASSFGQDSYNSPLHF. DNA of the CDR3: TGTGCCAGCAGCTTCGGACAGGACTCCTATAATTCACCCCTCCACTTT.

This chain connects TRBV5-1 to TRBJ2-3; TRBD2 matches 7 bases. The CDR3 has 15 residues. The J segment lost 3 bases and the V segment lost 0 bases, leaving 4 bases of the junction unmatched. The V gene's germline CDR1 is SGHRS and CDR2 YFSETQ. This chain's CDR3 is CASSLGGGETDTQYF. The CDR3 DNA reads TGCGCCAGCAGCTTGGGCGGGGGAGAAACAGATACGCAGTATTTT.

The V call is TRBV10-3, the J call TRBJ1-2; no definite D call. There are 14 residues in the CDR3. V shed 11 bases and J shed 8 bases, with 24 bases lying between them. Germline loops: CDR1 ENHRY, CDR2 SYGVKD. The CDR3 DNA is TGTGCCGTGAAATCGGCGGCCTCTGAGAAAGGCTACACCTTC. Translating gives CAVKSAASEKGYTF.

This chain joins TRBV9 and TRBJ1-3; D may be TRBD1 (5 bases). The CDR3 is made up of 15 amino acids. Germline CDR1 is SGDLS and CDR2 is YYNGEE. V lost 3 bases and J 4 bases, leaving 14 bases between the germline ends. The CDR3 spells CASSAGVGLGNTIYF. CDR3 nucleotide sequence: TGTGCCAGCAGCGCCGGCGTGGGGCTGGGAAACACCATATATTTT. The variable domain in full, with the rest retrieved from reference TRBV9 and TRBJ1-3, is DSGVTQTPKHLITATGQRVTLRCSPRSGDLSVYWYQQSLDQGLQFLIQYYNGEERAKGNILERFSAQQFPDLHSELNLSSLELGDSALYFCASSAGVGLGNTIYFGEGSWLTVV.

This clone was seen a few times. This chain joins TRBV6-5 and TRBJ1-1, with D hard to call. Trimming cost V 6 bases and J 0 bases, with 2 bases left between them. This CDR3 spans 11 amino acids. Germline V gene data show CDR1 as MNHEY and CDR2 as SVGAGI. The CDR3 region has the DNA TGTGCCAGCAGAATGAACACTGAAGCTTTCTTT. Amino acid sequence: CASRMNTEAFF.

The chain uses TRBV7-9 and TRBJ1-2; TRBD1 agrees at 8 bases. The CDR3 has 14 amino acids. V shed 3 bases and J 4 bases; nucleotides not matched to a gene: 4. CDR1 and CDR2 (germline): SEHNR, FQNEAQ (reference sequence). This CDR3 is CASSFGQGGYGYTF. Written as DNA, the CDR3 is TGTGCCAGCAGCTTTGGACAGGGCGGCTATGGCTACACCTTC.

The chain joins TRBV4-1 to TRBJ2-7, with a weak D call TRBD1 (5 bases). CDR3 length: 14 amino acids. V lost 6 bases and J lost 5, with 17 bases in between. From germline, CDR1 is MGHRA and CDR2 YSYEKL. CDR3 in amino acids: CASSPGPFSDEQYF. CDR3 in DNA: TGCGCCAGCAGTCCAGGGCCATTCTCGGACGAGCAGTACTTC.

J is TRBJ1-2 and V is TRBV6-1; D perhaps matches TRBD1 (6 bases). Trimming took off 0 bases at V and 5 bases at J, with 10 bases between the two ends. The germline CDR1 and CDR2 sequences are MNHNS and SASEGT. The CDR3 spans 14 residues. The CDR3 sequence is CASSEATGQYGYTF. In DNA form, the CDR3 reads TGTGCCAGCAGTGAAGCGACAGGACAATATGGCTACACCTTC.

V gene TRBV9 combines with J gene TRBJ2-5; 9 bases are a match to TRBD2. The germline gives CDR1 SGDLS, CDR2 YYNGEE. Unmatched junction bases numbered 8, after V lost 4 bases and J lost 4 bases. The CDR3 consists of 15 residues. The CDR3 nucleotides are TGTGCCAGCAGCCTGGGACTAGCCCCAGGAGAGACCCAGTACTTC. This translates into CASSLGLAPGETQYF. The full variable domain, in which reference TRBV9 and TRBJ2-5 provide the parts outside the CDR3, is DSGVTQTPKHLITATGQRVTLRCSPRSGDLSVYWYQQSLDQGLQFLIQYYNGEERAKGNILERFSAQQFPDLHSELNLSSLELGDSALYFCASSLGLAPGETQYFGPGTRLLVL.

The chain recombines TRBV28 with TRBJ2-7; D remains ambiguous. V lost 5 bases to trimming and J lost 7 bases, with 15 bases between them. This CDR3 has 13 amino acids. The germline gives CDR1 MDHEN, CDR2 SYDVKM. CDR3 in DNA: TGTGCCAGCAGTGGACGGGTATTCGGGGAGCAGTACTTC. As protein: CASSGRVFGEQYF.

The chain carries TRBV5-4 and TRBJ1-1, with D tentatively TRBD1 (5 bases). V shed 4 bases and J shed 0 bases, with 10 bases lying between them. The CDR3 spans 14 residues. Germline V gene lookup returns CDR1 SGHNT and CDR2 YYREEE (reference sequence). The CDR3 sequence is CASSPRQLNTEAFF. The CDR3 DNA reads as TGTGCCAGCAGCCCTAGACAGCTGAACACTGAAGCTTTCTTT.

This chain joins TRBV4-2 and TRBJ1-4, with D hard to call. Germline lookup yields CDR1 LGHNA and CDR2 YNFKEQ. This CDR3 region has 16 residues. V was shortened by 0 bases and J by 7 bases, with 15 bases between the two germline ends. For the CDR3, the DNA is TGTGCCAGCAGCCAAGAAATTGGACTCGAAGCTGAAAAACTGTTTTTT. Translated: CASSQEIGLEAEKLFF.

J is TRBJ1-1 and V is TRBV7-9; 7 nucleotides match TRBD1. From germline, CDR1 is SEHNR and CDR2 FQNEAQ (reference sequence). J gave up 1 base and V 4 bases, and 6 bases lay outside the gene matches. The CDR3 is made up of 15 amino acids. The CDR3 DNA is TGTGCCAGCAGCTGGACGCGACAGGGGAACACTGAAGCTTTCTTT. It specifies CASSWTRQGNTEAFF.

J is TRBJ1-2 and V is TRBV5-1; 9 bases agree with TRBD1. V was clipped by 9 bases and J by 7 bases; unmatched bases: 7. This CDR3 region has 12 residues. CDR1 and CDR2 from the germline V gene are SGHRS and YFSETQ. CDR3 DNA: TGCGCCACTGGGACAGGGAGCGTTGGCTACACCTTC. Translated, it gives CATGTGSVGYTF.

V and J are TRBV7-2 and TRBJ2-3; D is unresolved. Trimming shortened V by 4 bases and J by 1 base, and 6 bases separated the two germline ends. CDR1 and CDR2 from the germline V gene are SGHTA and FQGNSA. The CDR3 is made up of 13 amino acids. This chain's CDR3 is CASSSDRTDTQYF. The CDR3 DNA reads TGTGCCAGCAGCTCTGACCGCACAGATACGCAGTATTTT.

This clone was seen only once. The chain joins TRBV30 to TRBJ1-6; TRBD1 is a possible D gene (6 bases). Germline V gene data show CDR1 as GTSNPN and CDR2 as SVGIG (reference sequence). V was pared by 2 bases and J by 8 bases, with 10 bases between. This CDR3 has 13 residues. Here the CDR3 reads CAWSTGPHSPLHF. CDR3 DNA sequence: TGTGCCTGGAGTACAGGGCCCCATTCACCCCTCCACTTT.

The genes are TRBV11-2 and TRBJ2-2; 7 nucleotides line up with TRBD2. Germline V gene data show CDR1 as SGHAT and CDR2 as FQNNGV. Trimming removed 5 bases from V and 5 bases from J; junction bases left unmatched: 8. The CDR3 totals 15 residues. The chain's CDR3 is CASSPLWGGTGELFF. The CDR3 region has the DNA TGTGCCAGCAGCCCCTTATGGGGGGGGACCGGGGAGCTGTTTTTT. The variable domain in full, with the rest retrieved from reference TRBV11-2 and TRBJ2-2, is EAGVAQSPRYKIIEKRQSVAFWCNPISGHATLYWYQQILGQGPKLLIQFQNNGVVDDSQLPKDRFSAERLKGVDSTLKIQPAKLEDSAVYLCASSPLWGGTGELFFGEGSRLTVL.

The chain uses TRBV9 and TRBJ1-2; D not certain. This CDR3 has 15 amino acids. Germline CDR1 is SGDLS and CDR2 is YYNGEE. Trimming stripped 2 bases from V and 2 bases from J, with 13 bases between. CDR3 protein: CASSVGVRENYGYTF. CDR3 DNA: TGTGCCAGCAGCGTTGGGGTGCGAGAGAACTATGGCTACACCTTC.

The chain uses TRBV11-2 and TRBJ2-5; D is possibly TRBD2 (5 bases). V lost 6 bases, J lost 5 bases, and 19 bases lay in between. CDR1 SGHAT and CDR2 FQNNGV come from the germline V gene. The CDR3 is 15 residues long. The CDR3 DNA is TGTGCCAGCAGTGGTGAAGTGGGCCCGGGGGAGACCCAGTACTTC. Translating gives CASSGEVGPGETQYF.